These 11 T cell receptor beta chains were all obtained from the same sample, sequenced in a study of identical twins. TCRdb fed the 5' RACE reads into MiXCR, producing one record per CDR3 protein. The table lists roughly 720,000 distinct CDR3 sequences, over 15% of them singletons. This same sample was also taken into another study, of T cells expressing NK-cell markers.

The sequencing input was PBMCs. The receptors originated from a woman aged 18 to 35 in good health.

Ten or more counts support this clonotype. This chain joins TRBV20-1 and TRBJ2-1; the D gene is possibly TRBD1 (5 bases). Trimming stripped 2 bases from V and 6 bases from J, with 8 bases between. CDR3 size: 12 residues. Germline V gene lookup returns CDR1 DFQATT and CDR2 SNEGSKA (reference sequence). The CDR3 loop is CSARRGGNEQFF. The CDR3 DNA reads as TGCAGTGCTAGAAGGGGCGGCAATGAGCAGTTCTTC.

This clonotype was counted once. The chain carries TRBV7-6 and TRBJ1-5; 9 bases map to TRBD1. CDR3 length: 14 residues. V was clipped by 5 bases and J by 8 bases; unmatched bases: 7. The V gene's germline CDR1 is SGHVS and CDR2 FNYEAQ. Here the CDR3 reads CASSQRTGAEPQHF. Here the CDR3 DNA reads TGTGCCAGCAGCCAGAGGACAGGGGCAGAGCCCCAGCATTTT.

The CDR3 reads CSASDSGGINTDTQYF. CDR3 nucleotides: TGCAGTGCTAGTGACAGCGGGGGGATAAACACAGATACGCAGTATTTT. The chain is built from TRBV20-1 and TRBJ2-3, with 9 bases fitting TRBD2. V dropped 3 bases and J dropped 2; count of bases not matched to a gene: 9. Germline-derived CDR1 and CDR2 are DFQATT and SNEGSKA (reference sequence). This CDR3 is built from 16 residues.

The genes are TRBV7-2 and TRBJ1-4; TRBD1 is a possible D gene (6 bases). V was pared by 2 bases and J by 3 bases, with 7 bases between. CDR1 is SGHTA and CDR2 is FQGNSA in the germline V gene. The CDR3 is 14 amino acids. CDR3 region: CASSLQGSNEKLFF. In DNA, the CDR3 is TGTGCCAGCAGCTTACAGGGGTCTAATGAAAAACTGTTTTTT.

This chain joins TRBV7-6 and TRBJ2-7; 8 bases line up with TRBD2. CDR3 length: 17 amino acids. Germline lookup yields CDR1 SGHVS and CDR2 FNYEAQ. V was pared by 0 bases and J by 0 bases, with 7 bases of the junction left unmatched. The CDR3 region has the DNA TGTGCCAGCAGCTTAGCGCCCGGCGGGACTAGCTCCTACGAGCAGTACTTC. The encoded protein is CASSLAPGGTSSYEQYF. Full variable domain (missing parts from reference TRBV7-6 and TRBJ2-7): GAGVSQSPRYKVTKRGQDVALRCDPISGHVSLYWYRQALGQGPEFLTYFNYEAQQDKSGLPNDRFSAERPEGSISTLTIQRTEQRDSAMYRCASSLAPGGTSSYEQYFGPGTRLTVT.

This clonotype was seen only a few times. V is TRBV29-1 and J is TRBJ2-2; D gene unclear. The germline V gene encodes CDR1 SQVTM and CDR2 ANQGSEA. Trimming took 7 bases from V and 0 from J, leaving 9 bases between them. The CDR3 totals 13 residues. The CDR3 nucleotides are TGCAGCGATCAAGACGCGAACACCGGGGAGCTGTTTTTT. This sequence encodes CSDQDANTGELFF.

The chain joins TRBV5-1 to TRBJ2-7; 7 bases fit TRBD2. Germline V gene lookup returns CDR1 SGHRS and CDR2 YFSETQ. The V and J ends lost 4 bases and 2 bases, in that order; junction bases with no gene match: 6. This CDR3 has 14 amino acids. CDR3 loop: CASSPSGNAYEQYF. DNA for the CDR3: TGCGCCAGCAGCCCCAGCGGGAATGCCTACGAGCAGTACTTC.

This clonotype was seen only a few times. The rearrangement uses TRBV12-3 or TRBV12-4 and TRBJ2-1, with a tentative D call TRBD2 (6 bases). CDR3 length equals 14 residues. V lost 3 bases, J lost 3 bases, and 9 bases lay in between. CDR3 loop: CASSFSGLYNEQFF. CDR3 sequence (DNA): TGTGCCAGCAGTTTTTCGGGACTCTACAATGAGCAGTTCTTC.

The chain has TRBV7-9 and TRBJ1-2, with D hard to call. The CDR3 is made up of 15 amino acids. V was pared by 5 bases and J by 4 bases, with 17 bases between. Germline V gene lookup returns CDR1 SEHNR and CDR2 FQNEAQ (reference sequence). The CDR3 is CASSGRSQRGYGYTF. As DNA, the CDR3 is TGTGCCAGCAGCGGTCGGAGCCAGAGAGGCTATGGCTACACCTTC.

The CDR3 loop reads CASSPRRDTIYF. CDR3 DNA sequence: TGTGCCAGCAGTCCGAGGAGGGACACCATATATTTT. This chain connects TRBV9 to TRBJ1-3; D remains unclear. V was clipped by 5 bases and J by 8 bases, with 11 bases between them. The CDR3 has 12 residues. CDR1 is SGDLS and CDR2 is YYNGEE in the germline V gene.

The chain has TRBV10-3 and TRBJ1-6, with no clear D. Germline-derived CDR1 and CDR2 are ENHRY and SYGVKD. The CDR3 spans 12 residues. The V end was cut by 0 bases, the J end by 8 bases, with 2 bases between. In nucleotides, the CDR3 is TGTGCCATCAGTGAGTCCCATTCACCCCTCCACTTT. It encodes CAISESHSPLHF.